This T cell receptor (beta chain) came from a study of human CD4 T cells and Enterobacteriaceae (dated by TCRdb to the early 2020s). The full study reports these points: Reactivity of ex vivo clonotypes was inferred only by matching nucleotide sequences to CFSE-low cultures from the same donors. Compared with specific clonotypes, broadly cross-reactive clonotypes seemed more expanded ex vivo, with about 55% of the 19 and about 60% of the roughly 35 falling in the top 5%.

Memory CD4+ T cells, defined as all CD4+ cells other than CD45RA+CCR7+CD95- naive cells, were FACS-sorted on a FACSAria III to a purity of over 95%. Blood from healthy donors came from blood donation centers in Switzerland. Total CD4+ T cells and monocytes were enriched by positive selection with CD4 and CD14 magnetic microbeads. CD8+, CD14+, CD16+, CD56+, CD19+ and CD25-bright cells were excluded prior to sorting. In a couple of blood donors, total memory CD4+ T cells were sequenced directly ex vivo to assess in vivo expansion of bacteria-reactive clonotypes. Isolation of peripheral blood mononuclear cells from donor blood was performed with Ficoll-Paque Plus. A remark on this clone: It lacks a known antigen. Base qualities are not at hand, and no much larger clone is one base apart.

Deep-level sequencing was performed on ex vivo total memory CD4+ samples, with a detection sensitivity of one cell in 200,000. The QIAamp DNA Micro Kit was used to extract genomic DNA from cell pellets, and spectrophotometry was used to check the DNA quantity and purity. Amplification of TCR Vbeta CDR3 regions was performed with the immunoSEQ multiplex PCR assay. The Illumina HiSeq platform was used to sequence the amplicons. The retrieved sequences were 87 nucleotides long and included the CDR3 region. The paper's data handling went like this. A clonotype was defined as a unique productive TCR Vbeta nucleotide sequence and was quantified by productive template frequency from ImmunoSEQ Analyzer V3.0. Expanded clonotypes were defined by a threshold at the top 5th percentile of each frequency-ranked repertoire. The R package fossil was used to compute repertoire overlap as Chao-Jaccard, and the R package MASS was used to visualize the overlap by nonmetric multidimensional scaling. Entries here come from immuneACCESS through TCRdb and include only in-frame sequences with V and J called. Some clones fail to appear in such tables; in the studies checked, an unresolved V gene covers under half of the shortfall, and the cause of the remainder is unknown. That table is the source of V, J and clone size, and D and trimming were worked out from the DNA. The sample yields about 29,000 clones; about 80% were counted once. Over 1.5% of the sample is held by the ten biggest clonotypes.

V loses 3 bases of germline sequence and J loses 7 bases, and the interval between the two ends is 13 bases. Looking up the germline V gene yields CDR1 MDHEN and CDR2 SYDVKM. Reading from cysteine to phenylalanine, the CDR3 counts 13 amino acids. The CDR3 DNA has 39 bases and is translated from base 1. This receptor was obtained from a human donor in good health. Sample: memory CD4+ T cells from blood. According to the study, the label for this sample's cell subset or site signals: total memory CD4 T cells sorted directly ex vivo, unstimulated. This chain joins TRBV28 to TRBJ2-7; the D region possibly corresponds to TRBD2 (6 bases align). The DNA reads TGTGCCAGCAGTTTCCCTCGCCGGGGGGAGCAGTACTTC. Its protein reads: CASSFPRRGEQYF.